These 15 T cell receptor beta chains were all obtained from the same sample, sequenced in a study of CD8 T cells in ankylosing spondylitis. TCRdb processed the 5' RACE reads anew with MiXCR; each CDR3 protein has one entry. Among 200,000 or so distinct CDR3 sequences, roughly 25% were seen once, and the ten largest hold just over 6.5%. The sequencing sample was made of blood, either unsorted or a sorted T cell fraction (not recorded which). These receptor sequences come from a male donor with ankylosing spondylitis or in good health (not recorded which).

The sample holds one count of this clonotype. The genes are TRBV5-1 and TRBJ2-5; D is uncertain. The V and J ends lost 4 bases and 4 bases respectively, with 8 bases between them. Germline CDR1 reads SGHRS; CDR2 reads YFSETQ. The CDR3 has 12 amino acids. CDR3 DNA sequence: TGCGCCAGCAGCGGGGAAGTAGAGACCCAGTACTTC. Translated, it gives CASSGEVETQYF.

The V gene is TRBV20-1, the J gene TRBJ2-7; TRBD2 agrees at 9 bases. V was pared by 3 bases and J by 2 bases, with 2 bases of the junction left unmatched. The CDR3 has 13 residues. CDR1 is DFQATT, CDR2 SNEGSKA, per germline (reference sequence). The CDR3 bases are TGCAGTGCTAGGCGGGAGGGCACCTACGAGCAGTACTTC. Its translation is CSARREGTYEQYF.

This clonotype was picked up many times. This sequence joins TRBV18 and TRBJ1-2; 10 nucleotides line up with TRBD1. The CDR3 is 13 amino acids. With V trimmed by 3 bases and J by 10 bases, 5 bases remained unmatched. In germline, CDR1 is KGHSH, CDR2 LQKENI. CDR3 in DNA: TGTGCCAGCTCACCCGGGGACAGGGGCATCTACACCTTC. Its protein product is CASSPGDRGIYTF.

The chain is built from TRBV5-5 and TRBJ1-5; D not resolved. Deletions cut 0 bases from V and 7 bases from J, with 14 bases between. The CDR3 length is 15 residues. Germline V gene lookup returns CDR1 SGHKS and CDR2 YYEKEE (reference sequence). The CDR3 here is CASSLGLDSGQPQHF. As DNA, the CDR3 is TGTGCCAGCAGCTTGGGACTTGATTCGGGGCAGCCCCAGCATTTT.

This clonotype appeared many times. The V and J genes are TRBV3-1 and TRBJ2-7; TRBD2 agrees at 10 bases. Looked up from germline, CDR1 is LGHDT and CDR2 is YNNKEL (reference sequence). CDR3 length equals 14 residues. V shed 6 bases and J 3 bases; nucleotides not matched to a gene: 5. CDR3 region: CASSFSGRIYEQYF. In DNA, the CDR3 is TGTGCCAGCAGTTTTAGCGGGAGGATCTACGAGCAGTACTTC.

This clonotype was seen at least ten times. V gene TRBV12-3 or TRBV12-4 combines with J gene TRBJ2-7, with a weak D call TRBD1 (7 bases). The CDR3 runs to 14 residues. Trimming left V 5 bases short and J 3 bases short, with 14 bases between. The DNA for the CDR3 is TGTGCCAGCAGTGGAGGGGGCTTGGTCTACGAGCAGTACTTC. Translating gives CASSGGGLVYEQYF.

The rearrangement links TRBV20-1 to TRBJ1-5, with a possible D match to TRBD1 (6 bases). From germline, CDR1 is DFQATT and CDR2 SNEGSKA (reference sequence). V shed 4 bases and J shed 5 bases, with 18 bases lying between them. This CDR3 is built from 15 residues. CDR3 bases: TGCAGTGCTACCCCTCTGGGGACACCGGATCAGCCCCAGCATTTT. It translates to CSATPLGTPDQPQHF.

This clonotype was detected many times. This chain uses TRBV4-1 with TRBJ2-3; D call uncertain. Germline V gene lookup returns CDR1 MGHRA and CDR2 YSYEKL. CDR3 length: 14 amino acids. With 0 bases removed from V and 0 bases from J, the gap between germline ends came to 4 bases. The DNA for the CDR3 is TGCGCCAGCAGCCAAGATGGGAGCACAGATACGCAGTATTTT. It codes for CASSQDGSTDTQYF.

This clonotype appeared many times. The chain joins TRBV25-1 to TRBJ2-2; the match to TRBD1 covers 9 bases. CDR1 is MGHDK and CDR2 is SYGVNS in the germline V gene. V was clipped by 4 bases and J by 7 bases; unmatched bases: 10. CDR3 length: 16 amino acids. The CDR3, as DNA: TGTGCCAGCAGTGCCCTTCCGGGACAGGGAATCGGGGAGCTGTTTTTT. It yields the protein CASSALPGQGIGELFF. Full variable domain (remainder filled in from reference TRBV25-1 and TRBJ2-2): EADIYQTPRYLVIGTGKKITLECSQTMGHDKMYWYQQDPGMELHLIHYSYGVNSTEKGDLSSESTVSRIRTEHFPLTLESARPSHTSQYLCASSALPGQGIGELFFGEGSRLTVL.

This clonotype was counted between two and nine times. The chain recombines TRBV20-1 with TRBJ1-5; unclear D gene. V was trimmed by 0 bases and J by 1 base, leaving 10 bases between them. This CDR3 is built from 15 residues. Looked up from germline, CDR1 is DFQATT and CDR2 is SNEGSKA (reference sequence). CDR3 nucleotides: TGCAGTGCTAGAGATGGCCGGAGAAGCAATCAGCCCCAGCATTTT. As protein: CSARDGRRSNQPQHF.

The table lists this clonotype with many counts. This chain links TRBV12-1 with TRBJ2-7; the table's D call TRBD1 went unverified against the DNA. TRBV12-1 is a documented pseudogene. The CDR3 loop spans 13 amino acids. The CDR3 DNA reads TGTGCCAGCAGTTTCGGGACAGGGGGGGAGCAGTACTTC. Translated, it gives CASSFGTGGEQYF.

This clonotype was found a few times. This rearrangement joins TRBV20-1 to TRBJ2-3; 10 bases match TRBD1. CDR1 DFQATT and CDR2 SNEGSKA come from the germline V gene (reference sequence). The CDR3 covers 16 residues. V shed 2 bases, J shed 0 bases, and the junction held 5 bases outside the gene matches. CDR3 protein: CSARPRTGGSTDTQYF. CDR3 sequence (DNA): TGCAGTGCTAGACCCCGGACAGGGGGAAGCACAGATACGCAGTATTTT.

This sequence joins TRBV27 and TRBJ2-1; D perhaps matches TRBD2 (6 bases). From germline, CDR1 is MNHEY and CDR2 SMNVEV (reference sequence). This CDR3 spans 15 amino acids. Between the trimmed V and J ends, which lost 5 bases and 7 bases, there was a span of 18 bases. The CDR3 sequence is CASSRRSGGTNEQFF. CDR3 sequence (DNA): TGTGCCAGCAGTCGCCGTAGCGGCGGGACTAATGAGCAGTTCTTC.

This clonotype was seen only a few times. J is TRBJ2-5 and V is TRBV20-1; D unresolved. This CDR3 is 12 amino acids long. Germline V gives CDR1 DFQATT, CDR2 SNEGSKA (reference sequence). Trimming shortened V by 6 bases and J by 3 bases, and 11 bases separated the two germline ends. The CDR3 here is CSALENKETQYF. The DNA of the CDR3 is TGCAGTGCCCTGGAAAACAAAGAGACCCAGTACTTC.

Many counts were recorded for this clonotype. The chain has TRBV11-1 and TRBJ1-1; D is undetermined. Between the trimmed V and J ends, which lost 5 bases and 1 base, there was a span of 14 bases. Germline CDR1 reads SGHAT; CDR2 reads FQDESV (reference sequence). This CDR3 is 15 amino acids long. Here the CDR3 DNA reads TGTGCCAGCAGCGAATCCGGGGTTAGGAACACTGAAGCTTTCTTT. This sequence encodes CASSESGVRNTEAFF.